The clone carrying this T cell receptor beta chain was detected ten times or more. Its matching antigen is unknown. The CDR3 consists of 14 residues. V gave up 5 bases and J gave up 2 bases, with 12 bases separating them. The data belong to a study of metastatic and nonmetastatic thyroid tumors. About the study: Across blood and tumor or nodule tissue, repertoires from malignant and benign thyroid patients were compared with one another.

Overall study findings and caveats: Compared with benign nodules, malignant thyroid tumors were reported to have significantly higher TCR beta diversity in both blood and tumor.

Among the patients, none had received any treatment before thyroid surgery. Using MiXCR, TCRdb re-called clones from the PCR reads. The sample has 75,000 to 100,000 clones; roughly 12% are singletons. The source material was blood. The TCR comes from a female donor with papillary thyroid cancer or a benign thyroid nodule (not recorded which). Some clones in this sample may be carry-over from other donors' samples. The chain joins TRBV12-3 or TRBV12-4 to TRBJ2-5, with D perhaps TRBD1 (6 bases). The CDR3 loop reads CASSVGQNQETQYF. CDR3 sequence (DNA): TGTGCCAGCAGTGTAGGACAGAATCAAGAGACCCAGTACTTC.